What follows are 13 T cell receptor beta chains derived from one specimen sequenced in a study of cytomegalovirus exposure and HLA in healthy donors (dated by TCRdb to 2016 to 2017). The library was built by means of the immunoSEQ multiplex PCR assay. The multiplex PCR relied on a mix of 60 forward primers for TCR Vbeta segments and 13 reverse primers for TCR Jbeta segments. Here the immuneACCESS table is served through TCRdb, limited to in-frame sequences with V and J called. Missing clones are a known gap in these copies; in checked studies unresolved V genes cover under half, and the rest lacks a known reason. The sample contains approximately 160,000 clones, roughly 70% of them found a single time. Together, the top ten hold 2.5% to 3% of the sample. The sample comprised PBMCs. These receptors were taken from a woman in her thirties or forties in good health and CMV-seropositive.

The chain couples TRBV19 to TRBJ2-6; TRBD1 matches 7 bases. V lost 10 bases, J lost 3 bases, and 9 bases stayed unmatched. The V gene's germline CDR1 is LNHDA and CDR2 SQIVND (reference sequence). This CDR3 comprises 15 residues. CDR3 sequence reads: CATTFTGDGANVLTF. CDR3 coding DNA: TGTGCCACCACTTTTACAGGGGATGGGGCCAACGTCCTGACTTTC.

The genes are TRBV5-8 and TRBJ1-4; no definite D call. The CDR3 spans 13 residues. Trimming removed 7 bases at V and 8 bases at J, with 15 bases between. CDR1 SGHTS and CDR2 YDEGEE come from the germline V gene. CDR3 loop: CASRPLSVEKLFF. CDR3 in DNA: TGTGCCAGCCGCCCATTGAGCGTAGAAAAACTGTTTTTT.

V is TRBV5-6 and J is TRBJ2-1; the D is unclear. V lost 5 bases and J lost 3, with 6 bases in between. Germline assignment: CDR1 SGHDT and CDR2 YYEEEE. The CDR3 runs to 12 residues. CDR3 nucleotides: TGTGCCAGCAGTCCGGGCTACAATGAGCAGTTCTTC. Protein sequence: CASSPGYNEQFF.

This chain uses TRBV7-2 with TRBJ2-2; 11 nucleotides line up with TRBD1. The germline V gene encodes CDR1 SGHTA and CDR2 FQGNSA. Unmatched junction bases numbered 8, after V lost 5 bases and J lost 6 bases. CDR3 length equals 16 residues. The CDR3 coding sequence is TGTGCCAGCAGCATTGGACAGGGGGCAAGGGCCGGGGAGCTGTTTTTT. Encoded protein: CASSIGQGARAGELFF.

This clone was seen once. V usage is TRBV5-1 and J usage is TRBJ1-6; 9 bases match TRBD1. V lost 6 bases to trimming and J lost 7 bases; unmatched junction nucleotides: 8. This CDR3 region has 15 residues. Germline lookup yields CDR1 SGHRS and CDR2 YFSETQ. The CDR3 DNA is TGCGCCAGCAACTGGGCACAGGGGGCGAATTCACCCCTCCACTTT. Protein product: CASNWAQGANSPLHF.

This rearrangement joins TRBV7-9 to TRBJ2-2; 8 bases fit TRBD2. The CDR3 is 15 amino acids. CDR1 SEHNR and CDR2 FQNEAQ come from the germline V gene (reference sequence). J was trimmed by 1 base and V by 2 bases; bases with no gene match: 0. CDR3 protein: CASSLSGRNTGELFF. CDR3 nucleotides: TGTGCCAGCAGCTTAAGCGGGAGGAACACCGGGGAGCTGTTTTTT.

The chain joins TRBV9 to TRBJ2-1; D perhaps matches TRBD1 (6 bases). This CDR3 is 15 amino acids long. The V gene lost 0 bases and the J gene lost 9 bases, with 16 bases spanning the gap. Germline assignment: CDR1 SGDLS and CDR2 YYNGEE. CDR3 protein: CASSVGGQGSGEQFF. Written as DNA, the CDR3 is TGTGCCAGCAGCGTAGGGGGGCAGGGGTCAGGTGAGCAGTTCTTC. The complete variable domain, with remaining parts taken from reference TRBV9 and TRBJ2-1, reads DSGVTQTPKHLITATGQRVTLRCSPRSGDLSVYWYQQSLDQGLQFLIQYYNGEERAKGNILERFSAQQFPDLHSELNLSSLELGDSALYFCASSVGGQGSGEQFFGPGTRLTVL.

The chain is built from TRBV27 and TRBJ2-3; the D is unclear. Germline V gene sequence: CDR1 MNHEY, CDR2 SMNVEV (reference sequence). The CDR3 runs to 17 residues. The V end was cut by 5 bases, the J end by 6 bases, with 24 bases between. The DNA for the CDR3 is TGTGCCAGCAGTCCACCGACCTGGCCCCCCATGAGGGATACGCAGTATTTT. Translated, it gives CASSPPTWPPMRDTQYF.

The chain employs TRBV5-4 and TRBJ2-7; 7 bases map to TRBD2. The junction had 7 bases not matched to a gene; V was cut back by 4 bases and J by 0 bases. This CDR3 contains 15 residues. CDR1 is SGHNT and CDR2 is YYREEE in the germline V gene (reference sequence). The DNA for the CDR3 is TGTGCCAGCAGCCTCGCGGGGGATTTCTCCTACGAGCAGTACTTC. Translated: CASSLAGDFSYEQYF. Drawing the rest from reference TRBV5-4 and TRBJ2-7, the complete variable domain is ETGVTQSPTHLIKTRGQQVTLRCSSQSGHNTVSWYQQALGQGPQFIFQYYREEENGRGNFPPRFSGLQFPNYSSELNVNALELDDSALYLCASSLAGDFSYEQYFGPGTRLTVT.

V gene TRBV27 combines with J gene TRBJ1-5, with no clear D. CDR1 is MNHEY, CDR2 SMNVEV, per germline (reference sequence). This CDR3 contains 14 residues. V gave up 1 base and J gave up 7 bases, with 11 bases separating them. CDR3 nucleotide sequence: TGTGCCAGCAGTTTATTCGGAGGACGGCAGCCCCAGCATTTT. This encodes CASSLFGGRQPQHF.

This clone was observed a handful of times. The genes are TRBV19 and TRBJ1-3; tentative D call: TRBD1 (6 bases). Germline assignment: CDR1 LNHDA and CDR2 SQIVND (reference sequence). CDR3 size: 16 residues. V was shortened by 1 base and J by 0 bases, with 10 bases between the two germline ends. CDR3 protein: CASSIVGHYSGNTIYF. CDR3 bases: TGTGCCAGTAGTATAGTGGGACACTACTCTGGAAACACCATATATTTT. The full variable domain, completed using reference TRBV19 and TRBJ1-3, is DGGITQSPKYLFRKEGQNVTLSCEQNLNHDAMYWYRQDPGQGLRLIYYSQIVNDFQKGDIAEGYSVSREKKESFPLTVTSAQKNPTAFYLCASSIVGHYSGNTIYFGEGSWLTVV.

This sequence joins TRBV9 and TRBJ1-2, with a weak D call TRBD1 (5 bases). The CDR3 loop spans 15 amino acids. The germline gives CDR1 SGDLS, CDR2 YYNGEE. The V end was cut by 4 bases, the J end by 3 bases, with 16 bases between. CDR3 bases: TGTGCCAGCAGCCAAGCCGGGGGGTGGGACTATGGCTACACCTTC. Its protein product is CASSQAGGWDYGYTF.

The table lists this clone with a count of one. Mismatch with germline at one junction end may stem from a read error. This sequence joins TRBV11-2 and TRBJ1-3, with D maybe TRBD1 (5 bases). CDR3 size: 11 residues. Germline loops: CDR1 SGHAT, CDR2 FQNNGV. The CDR3 DNA is TGTGCCAGCAGCCCAGGGTCAGGCTGGTTTTTT. Its protein is CASSPGSGWFF.